Shown below are 14 T cell receptor beta chains from a single sample sequenced in a study of cytomegalovirus exposure and HLA in healthy donors. Primers: 60 Vbeta forward and 13 Jbeta reverse. This table comes from immunoSEQ multiplex PCR, and its TCRdb copy is limited to in-frame clones, with some not included. The sample has 170,000 or so clones, over 80% seen once; the top ten hold 1.5% to 2%. Sample: PBMCs. These receptors all stem from a middle-aged man in good health and CMV-seronegative.

This clone was observed a handful of times. Written as DNA, the CDR3 is TGCGCCAGCAGCCAAGAACGGCTAGCGTCCCCCTACGAGCAGTACTTC. Amino acid sequence: CASSQERLASPYEQYF. The chain uses TRBV4-1 and TRBJ2-7; possible D gene TRBD2, 6 bases. CDR3 length: 16 amino acids. CDR1 MGHRA and CDR2 YSYEKL come from the germline V gene. Trimming pared 0 bases from V and 2 bases from J, leaving 14 bases between.

This sequence joins TRBV28 and TRBJ1-1; TRBD1 matches 9 bases. Trimming cost V 5 bases and J 8 bases; bases outside gene matches: 15. From germline, CDR1 is MDHEN and CDR2 SYDVKM. The CDR3 is made up of 16 amino acids. CDR3 in amino acids: CASSRSPSTGGGEAFF. The CDR3 nucleotides are TGTGCCAGCAGTCGTTCCCCATCCACAGGGGGCGGAGAAGCTTTCTTT.

The V and J genes are TRBV7-2 and TRBJ2-3; D may be TRBD1 (5 bases). This CDR3 has 15 residues. V dropped 5 bases and J dropped 2 bases, with 14 bases sitting between them. Germline lookup yields CDR1 SGHTA and CDR2 FQGNSA. The CDR3 region has the DNA TGTGCCAGCAGCCCTGGGGCTAGTTCCACAGATACGCAGTATTTT. This translates into CASSPGASSTDTQYF.

This chain joins TRBV7-2 and TRBJ2-2, with D maybe TRBD1 (7 bases). The V end lost 4 bases, the J end lost 7 bases, and 13 bases lay between the germline ends. The CDR3 totals 14 residues. CDR1 SGHTA and CDR2 FQGNSA come from the germline V gene. CDR3 coding DNA: TGTGCCAGCAGCTCAGGGGGGTACTTCGGGGAGCTGTTTTTT. This gives the protein CASSSGGYFGELFF.

The CDR3 here is CASSTRLPPEAFF. Here the CDR3 DNA reads TGTGCCAGCAGCACGCGACTTCCTCCTGAAGCTTTCTTT. This chain uses TRBV7-2 with TRBJ1-1; D is undetermined. The CDR3 extends over 13 amino acids. V lost 5 bases and J lost 6, with 13 bases in between. The germline CDR1 and CDR2 sequences are SGHTA and FQGNSA. The complete variable domain, with remaining parts taken from reference TRBV7-2 and TRBJ1-1, reads GAGVSQSPSNKVTEKGKDVELRCDPISGHTALYWYRQSLGQGLEFLIYFQGNSAPDKSGLPSDRFSAERTGGSVSTLTIQRTQQEDSAVYLCASSTRLPPEAFFGQGTRLTVV.

This clone appeared a single time. The V and J genes are TRBV6-5 and TRBJ1-2; D gene ambiguous. Germline-derived CDR1 and CDR2 are MNHEY and SVGAGI. The CDR3 has 15 residues. V lost 6 bases and J 8 bases, leaving 22 bases between the germline ends. The CDR3 spells CASSTSEGFGGGYTF. The CDR3 region has the DNA TGTGCCAGCAGCACTAGCGAAGGATTTGGTGGAGGCTACACCTTC.

The chain couples TRBV7-9 to TRBJ1-1, with 8 bases identical to TRBD1. The CDR3 consists of 14 residues. Germline CDR1 reads SEHNR; CDR2 reads FQNEAQ (reference sequence). Unmatched junction bases numbered 7, after V lost 5 bases and J lost 5 bases. The CDR3: CASSEQGVGTEAFF. The CDR3 DNA follows: TGTGCCAGCAGCGAACAGGGGGTAGGGACTGAAGCTTTCTTT.

The chain combines TRBV28 with TRBJ2-2; the D gene is possibly TRBD1 (6 bases). CDR1 and CDR2 from the germline V gene are MDHEN and SYDVKM. The CDR3 covers 14 residues. The CDR3 DNA is TGTGCTACCAGGGAGTTAAGGGGGACCGGGGAGCTGTTTTTT. This gives the protein CATRELRGTGELFF.

In this sample, this clone turned up once. The gene calls are TRBV7-3 and TRBJ1-1, with 7 bases identical to TRBD1. The V gene end was trimmed by 4 bases and the J gene end by 8 bases; junction bases not matched to a gene: 19. This CDR3 has 17 amino acids. Per germline, CDR1 SGHTA and CDR2 FQGTGA. CDR3 sequence reads: CASSSEPGQTKFTEAFF. The CDR3 DNA is TGTGCCAGCAGCTCCGAACCGGGACAGACCAAATTCACAGAAGCTTTCTTT.

The chain recombines TRBV9 with TRBJ2-1; TRBD1 might be the D (8 bases). This CDR3 is built from 13 residues. The germline V gene has CDR1 SGDLS and CDR2 YYNGEE. Trimming shortened V by 4 bases and J by 14 bases, and 19 bases separated the two germline ends. The chain's CDR3 is CASSPRGQGGKFF. The CDR3 nucleotides read TGTGCCAGCAGCCCCCGCGGACAGGGAGGGAAGTTCTTC.

The rearrangement links TRBV7-8 to TRBJ2-7; a weak D match, TRBD2 (6 bases). With 1 base removed from V and 6 bases from J, the gap between germline ends came to 16 bases. Germline loops: CDR1 SGHVS, CDR2 FQNEAQ. There are 15 residues in the CDR3. The CDR3 DNA reads TGTGCCAGCAGCTTAGAAGTAAGGGACTCTGGCGAGCAGTACTTC. It translates to CASSLEVRDSGEQYF. Based on the CDR3 plus reference TRBV7-8 and TRBJ2-7, the full variable domain is GAGVSQSPRYKVAKRGQDVALRCDPISGHVSLFWYQQALGQGPEFLTYFQNEAQLDKSGLPSDRFFAERPEGSVSTLKIQRTQQEDSAVYLCASSLEVRDSGEQYFGPGTRLTVT.

The chain combines TRBV4-1 with TRBJ1-2, with D possibly being TRBD1 (5 bases). CDR1 is MGHRA, CDR2 YSYEKL, per germline. The CDR3 contains 15 residues. V was pared by 4 bases and J by 4 bases, with 16 bases between. The CDR3 DNA is TGCGCCAGCAGCCGCCGAGCGGAGGGACTCTATGGCTACACCTTC. It specifies CASSRRAEGLYGYTF.

The chain combines TRBV11-2 with TRBJ2-5, with 8 bases aligning to TRBD1. The CDR3 has 15 residues. Germline V gene data show CDR1 as SGHAT and CDR2 as FQNNGV. Trimming at V came to 5 bases and at J to 3 bases, leaving 8 bases not matched to a gene. For the CDR3, the DNA is TGTGCCAGCAGCCGCAACTGGGACAGGAAAGAGACCCAGTACTTC. It translates to CASSRNWDRKETQYF.

The chain has TRBV7-8 and TRBJ1-3; TRBD1 might be the D (6 bases). The CDR3 contains 15 residues. The V end was cut by 3 bases, the J end by 4 bases, with 13 bases between. The germline V gene encodes CDR1 SGHVS and CDR2 FQNEAQ. The CDR3 region is CASSLYRASGNTIYF. The DNA of the CDR3 is TGTGCCAGCAGCTTGTACAGGGCGAGCGGAAACACCATATATTTT. Full variable domain (missing parts from reference TRBV7-8 and TRBJ1-3): GAGVSQSPRYKVAKRGQDVALRCDPISGHVSLFWYQQALGQGPEFLTYFQNEAQLDKSGLPSDRFFAERPEGSVSTLKIQRTQQEDSAVYLCASSLYRASGNTIYFGEGSWLTVV.